A selection of T cell receptor beta chains follows, all from one sample in a study of T cells in Graves' hyperthyroidism and ophthalmopathy. Each CDR3 protein is one row after TCRdb ran MiXCR on the multiplex PCR reads. The sample shows more than 500,000 distinct CDR3 sequences, 14% of them seen only once. Specimen: blood. These receptors were obtained from a middle-aged woman with Graves' hyperthyroidism. The CDR3 runs from the conserved cysteine through the conserved F or W. A D gene is named only where the DNA matches it firmly. Some rows mark clone size as missing; the rest say once, few, many or name a class of expanded clone.

CDR3aa,CDR3nt,len,v_gene,j_gene,abundance,d_gene
CASRSYSGTGGTEQYF,TGTGCCAGCAGATCCTATTCCGGGACAGGGGGTACCGAGCAGTACTTC,16,TRBV6-1,TRBJ2-7,many,TRBD1
CASSEAGRGGTEAFF,TGTGCCAGCAGTGAAGCGGGAAGGGGTGGCACTGAAGCTTTCTTT,15,TRBV6-1,TRBJ1-1,many,.
CASRRDVRSNQPQHF,TGTGCCAGTAGAAGGGACGTCCGTAGCAATCAGCCCCAGCATTTT,15,TRBV19,TRBJ1-5,many,.
CASSLTGPDTEAFF,TGTGCCAGCTCACTGACAGGGCCGGACACTGAAGCTTTCTTT,14,TRBV18,TRBJ1-1,many,TRBD1
CASSYSSGGEYNEQFF,TGTGCCAGCAGTTACTCTAGCGGCGGTGAATACAATGAGCAGTTCTTC,16,TRBV6-6,TRBJ2-1,many,.
CASSLGASGRYEQYF,TGTGCCAGCAGTTTAGGAGCTAGCGGGAGGTACGAGCAGTACTTC,15,TRBV28,TRBJ2-7,.,TRBD2
CSARAEVASGGYEQYF,TGCAGTGCTAGAGCCGAGGTAGCTAGCGGGGGATACGAGCAGTACTTC,16,TRBV20-1,TRBJ2-7,.,TRBD2
CASEVPDSQETQYF,TGTGCCAGCGAGGTCCCCGACAGCCAAGAGACCCAGTACTTC,14,TRBV28,TRBJ2-5,many,.
CASSFAGAGNYEQYF,TGTGCCAGCAGTTTTGCGGGAGCCGGGAACTACGAGCAGTACTTC,15,TRBV28,TRBJ2-7,many,TRBD2
CASSYLPGTAREKLFF,TGTGCCAGCAGTTACCTTCCCGGGACAGCTCGGGAAAAACTGTTTTTT,16,TRBV6-2/TRBV6-3,TRBJ1-4,.,TRBD1
CSAIKGAGYGYTF,TGCAGTGCTATCAAGGGGGCCGGCTATGGCTACACCTTC,13,TRBV20-1,TRBJ1-2,.,TRBD1